This TCR beta chain was sequenced in a study of T cell changes during pregnancy in multiple sclerosis. J gave up 6 bases and V 0 bases, and 14 bases lay outside the gene matches. This CDR3 is built from 18 residues. CDR1 is SGDLS and CDR2 is YYNGEE in the germline V gene. The data were produced by immunoSEQ multiplex PCR, yet TCRdb's version contains in-frame clones alone and is incomplete. This table has tens of thousands of clones, just under 95% appearing once. The chain employs TRBV9 and TRBJ2-1, with 8 bases that match TRBD2. The TCR originated in a female donor with multiple sclerosis, enrolled in a pregnancy study. The specimen was CD8+ T cells from peripheral blood mononuclear cells, collected after pregnancy. CDR3 nucleotide sequence: TGTGCCAGCAGCGTAGAAGCCGGCGAGGGCGGGGGGTCCAATGAGCAGTTCTTC. Its protein is CASSVEAGEGGGSNEQFF.